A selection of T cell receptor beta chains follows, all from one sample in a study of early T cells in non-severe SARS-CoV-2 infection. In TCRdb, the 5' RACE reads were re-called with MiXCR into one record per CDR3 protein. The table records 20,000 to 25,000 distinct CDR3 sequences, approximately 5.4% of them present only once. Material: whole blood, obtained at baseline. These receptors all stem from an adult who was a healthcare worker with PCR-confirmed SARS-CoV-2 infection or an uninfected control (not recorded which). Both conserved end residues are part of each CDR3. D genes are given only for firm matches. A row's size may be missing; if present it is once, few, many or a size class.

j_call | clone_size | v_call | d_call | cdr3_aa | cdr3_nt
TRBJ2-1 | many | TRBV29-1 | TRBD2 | CSVETSGGPYNEQFF | TGCAGCGTGGAGACTAGCGGGGGGCCTTACAATGAGCAGTTCTTC
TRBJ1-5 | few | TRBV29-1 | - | CSVAGDLGQPQHF | TGCAGCGTAGCAGGGGATTTAGGTCAGCCCCAGCATTTT
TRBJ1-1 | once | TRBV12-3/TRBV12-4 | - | CASSLGSRPSVVISEAFF | TGTGCCAGCAGTTTAGGTTCCAGGCCTAGTGTTGTTATCTCTGAAGCTTTCTTT
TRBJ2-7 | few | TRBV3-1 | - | CASSQDSRPSYEQYF | TGTGCCAGCAGCCAAGATAGTCGGCCGTCCTACGAGCAGTACTTC
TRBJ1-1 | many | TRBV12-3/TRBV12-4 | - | CASIYTGVRGEAFF | TGTGCCAGCATATACACCGGGGTAAGGGGTGAAGCTTTCTTT
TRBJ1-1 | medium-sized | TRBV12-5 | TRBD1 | CASEQQGGTEAFF | TGTGCTAGTGAGCAACAGGGGGGCACTGAAGCTTTCTTT
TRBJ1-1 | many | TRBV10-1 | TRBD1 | CASSELGRGPVTEAFF | TGCGCCAGCAGTGAGTTGGGCAGGGGGCCGGTCACTGAAGCTTTCTTT
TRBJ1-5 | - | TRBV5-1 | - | CASSFGDGNQPQHF | TGCGCCAGCAGCTTTGGCGACGGCAATCAGCCCCAGCATTTT
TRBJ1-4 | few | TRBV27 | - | CASSRGTNEKLFF | TGTGCCAGCAGTAGGGGAACTAATGAAAAACTGTTTTTT
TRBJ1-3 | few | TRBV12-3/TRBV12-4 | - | CASSSQGNTIYF | TGTGCCAGCAGCTCGCAGGGAAACACCATATATTTT
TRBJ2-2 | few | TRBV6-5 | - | CASSYSIGDTGELFF | TGTGCCAGCAGTTACTCGATTGGGGATACCGGGGAGCTGTTTTTT
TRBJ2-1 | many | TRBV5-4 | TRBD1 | CASSSRDRGRYNEQFF | TGTGCCAGCAGCTCCCGGGACAGGGGTCGGTACAATGAGCAGTTCTTC
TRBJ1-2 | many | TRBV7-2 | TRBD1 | CASSPGTGGRSYTF | TGTGCCAGCAGCCCTGGGACAGGGGGCCGGAGCTACACCTTC
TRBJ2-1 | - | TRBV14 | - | CASSQLYSTLSSYNELFF | TGTGCCAGCAGCCAACTCTATTCGACTTTAAGCTCCTACAATGAGCTGTTCTTC
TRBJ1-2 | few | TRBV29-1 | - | CSVEEQVSAYGYTF | TGCAGCGTGGAAGAGCAGGTCAGCGCATATGGCTACACCTTC
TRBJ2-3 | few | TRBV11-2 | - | CASSLVSPGDTQYF | TGTGCCAGCAGCTTAGTCTCTCCGGGAGATACGCAGTATTTT
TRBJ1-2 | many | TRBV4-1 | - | CASSQGPESDYGYTF | TGCGCCAGCAGCCAAGGGCCAGAGTCTGACTATGGCTACACCTTC
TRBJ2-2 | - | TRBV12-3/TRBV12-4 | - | CASRPGLGLGTGELFF | TGTGCCAGCAGGCCGGGTCTCGGGCTAGGCACCGGGGAGCTGTTTTTT
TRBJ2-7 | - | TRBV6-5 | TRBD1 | CASSGTGGAIFEQYF | TGTGCCAGCAGTGGGACAGGAGGGGCTATCTTTGAGCAGTACTTC
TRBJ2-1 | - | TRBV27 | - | CASSLGPDRSTKNEQFF | TGTGCCAGCAGTCTAGGACCCGACAGGAGCACGAAGAATGAGCAGTTCTTC
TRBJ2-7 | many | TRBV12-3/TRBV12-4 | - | CASTWGKSYEQYF | TGTGCCAGCACCTGGGGGAAGAGCTACGAGCAGTACTTC
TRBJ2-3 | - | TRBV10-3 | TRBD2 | CAISGVGTDTQYF | TGTGCCATTAGCGGGGTCGGCACAGATACGCAGTATTTT
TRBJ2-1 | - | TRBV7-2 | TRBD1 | CASSLGQGSYNEQFF | TGTGCCAGCAGCTTAGGACAGGGCTCCTACAATGAGCAGTTCTTC
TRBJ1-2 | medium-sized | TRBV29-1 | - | CSVETQQGRYTF | TGCAGCGTTGAGACCCAACAGGGCCGCTACACCTTC
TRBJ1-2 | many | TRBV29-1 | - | CSTLRAASRDYGYTF | TGCAGCACCCTGAGGGCGGCTTCTAGGGATTATGGCTACACCTTC
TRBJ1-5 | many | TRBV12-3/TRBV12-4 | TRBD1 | CASSQGAGNQPQHF | TGTGCCAGCAGCCAGGGGGCTGGCAATCAGCCCCAGCATTTT
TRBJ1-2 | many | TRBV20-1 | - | CSARGAYGYTF | TGCAGTGCTAGAGGGGCTTACGGCTACACCTTC
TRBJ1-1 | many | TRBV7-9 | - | CASSLDSGLAEAFF | TGTGCCAGCAGCTTAGATTCGGGCCTCGCTGAAGCTTTCTTT
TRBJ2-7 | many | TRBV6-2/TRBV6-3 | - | CASTDHRGDEQYF | TGTGCCAGCACCGATCATCGGGGTGACGAGCAGTACTTC
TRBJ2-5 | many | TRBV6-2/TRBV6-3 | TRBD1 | CASSYSNWDREETQYF | TGTGCCAGCAGTTACTCAAACTGGGACAGGGAAGAGACCCAGTACTTC
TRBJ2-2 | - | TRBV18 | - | CASSTDQAGELFF | TGTGCCAGCTCAACTGACCAAGCCGGGGAGCTGTTTTTT
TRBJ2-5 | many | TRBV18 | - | CASSPPAPKMTQYF | TGTGCCAGCTCACCACCGGCGCCGAAGATGACCCAGTACTTC
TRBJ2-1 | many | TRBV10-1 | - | CASSESWGSSYNEQFF | TGCGCCAGCAGTGAGTCCTGGGGAAGCTCCTACAATGAGCAGTTCTTC
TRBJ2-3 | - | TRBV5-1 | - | CASSLGDNTDTQYF | TGCGCCAGCAGCTTGGGGGACAACACAGATACGCAGTATTTT
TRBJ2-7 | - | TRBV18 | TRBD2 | CASSPPAGGDEQYF | TGTGCCAGCTCACCACCGGCGGGGGGGGACGAGCAGTACTTC
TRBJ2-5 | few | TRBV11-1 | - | CASSLDIQETQYF | TGTGCCAGCTCTCTGGACATCCAAGAGACCCAGTACTTC
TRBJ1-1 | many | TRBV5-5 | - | CASSFVPPVGTEAFF | TGTGCCAGCAGCTTCGTTCCCCCGGTCGGCACTGAAGCTTTCTTT